Reported below is one T cell receptor beta chain. The antigen remains unidentified. V lost 0 bases and J lost 7, with 17 bases in between. CDR3 size: 16 residues. CDR1 SGHTS and CDR2 YDEGEE come from the germline V gene. The data belong to a study of cytotoxic CD8 clonotypes in ibrutinib-treated CLL. Study background: Partial responses totalled approximately 25 and complete responses 2; after median roughly 70 months, 14 remained remitted and approximately 12 progressed. Study-level findings and limits: The clonality rise at ibrutinib response reflected private clonotype expansion.

Deep sequencing aimed at 1 in 200,000 to 1 in 1 million T cells' resolution. Some clones are missing from TCRdb's copy, which holds only in-frame ones; the method was immunoSEQ multiplex PCR. The sample lists 29,000 or so clones, roughly 76% seen once, with 51% in the top ten. This material consisted of PBMCs, taken after 36 months of ibrutinib treatment. This chain joins TRBV5-8 and TRBJ1-5; D is uncertain. The sequence came from a human donor with chronic lymphocytic leukemia. The CDR3 loop reads CASSLGPRSGRQPQHF. Here the CDR3 DNA reads TGTGCCAGCAGCTTGGGGCCGAGGTCGGGTCGCCAGCCCCAGCATTTT.